This TCR beta chain was recovered during a study of cytomegalovirus exposure and HLA in healthy donors. The overall study: HLA-typed donors were the source of about 85 million unique TCRs held in an early data release.

As concerns this clone: Its antigen is unknown.

13 Jbeta primers and 60 Vbeta primers were used for the PCR. Repertoires were generated with immunoSEQ multiplex PCR, while TCRdb's copy carries only in-frame clones and drops some. The sample shows 200,000 or so clones, approximately 81% of them seen only once. Study-level findings and limits: The classifier, whose performance was assessed in both the original and validation cohorts, reportedly diagnosed cytomegalovirus status with high specificity and sensitivity. A few chains linked to CMV were shown in vitro to be specific for CMV antigens.

Germline CDR1 is MNHEY and CDR2 is SMNVEV (reference sequence). The CDR3 extends over 17 amino acids. The ends were cut back, 1 base at V and 4 bases at J, with 16 bases in the middle. The TCR was taken from a boy aged 5-17 years in good health and CMV-seronegative. The sequenced material came from PBMCs. The J gene is TRBJ2-2, the V gene TRBV27; no clear D. The CDR3, as DNA: TGTGCCAGCAGTTTATTTCCAGGCCGAGTTGGCACCGGGGAGCTGTTTTTT. Translated: CASSLFPGRVGTGELFF.